The TCR beta chain under discussion was sequenced for a study of T-cell reconstitution after alpha-beta-depleted transplantation in children. Study observations and caveats: Reports say that about two months after transplant, the alpha-beta T cells came out of several hundred graft clones that had expanded.

Concerning this clonotype: The antigen is unknown.

Trimming removed 6 bases from V and 6 bases from J, with 12 bases in between. The CDR3 covers 13 residues. A TCRbeta library incorporating unique molecular identifiers was prepared. MiXCR, run by TCRdb on the PCR reads, gives a single entry per CDR3 protein. This table holds hundreds of thousands of distinct CDR3 sequences, around a sixth found once. The V call is TRBV12-3 or TRBV12-4, the J call TRBJ2-1; weak D call: TRBD1 (5 bases). The receptor was isolated from a male patient aged 2 to 10 who had a stem cell transplant for acute lymphoblastic leukemia, so the T cells may come from the graft donor. The sequencing here drew on PBMCs, mostly from graft donor cells, taken 360 days after TCRalphabeta/CD19-depleted stem cell transplant. CDR3 nucleotide sequence: TGTGCCAGCAGCCCAGGGTCCCGCAATGAGCAGTTCTTC. Its translation: CASSPGSRNEQFF.